The source of this T cell receptor beta chain is a study of monozygotic twins with cystic fibrosis (dated by TCRdb to the early 2020s). With regard to the full study: About 3 micrograms of fragmented DNA went through around 15 PCR cycles to produce barcoded libraries. The cohort included ten female and six male twin pairs, mostly children and adolescents, aged roughly 2.0 to 40 years with a median of about 8.8 years. On the day blood was drawn, the twins' weight-for-height and FEVPerc (FEV1 disease centile) were ranked against those of the 1,060 cohort participants. The study compared TCR beta repertoires within and between 16 monozygotic twin pairs with cystic fibrosis to assess genetic influence on V and J gene usage. Data for three of the twin pairs had been reported earlier in a different context. Paper-wide results and their limitations: Simpson clonality tended to be low (median around 0.0094), which suggests a naive-dominated repertoire, although clonality was higher in the most severely affected patients. The cohort was small, and no association was found between shared CDR3 numbers and age, concordance or disease severity. Monozygotic CF twin pairs shared significantly more nucleotide-identical clonotypes within each pair than unrelated CF individuals shared with one another (P = 0.000026, Mann-Whitney). The greatest similarity to the co-twin was observed for V gene usage in 13 of 16 pairs and for J usage in 8 of 16 pairs, which suggested genetic constraints.

Following the manufacturer's instructions, TCR beta CDR3 regions were amplified by multiplex PCR with the immunoSEQ immune profiling system. An Illumina NextSeq system was used for sequencing. In the authors' own workflow: The immunoSEQ Analyzer platform handled processing of the sequence data, and clonality was calculated by taking the square root of Simpson's index of productive rearrangements. Similarity in V and J usage was quantified by Jensen-Shannon distance, and CDR3 generation probabilities were calculated with OLGA. The immuneACCESS database (August 2020) and VDJdb (December 2020) were searched for shared CDR3 sequences. Imported from immuneACCESS, the table was reduced by TCRdb to in-frame sequences with V and J called. These copies leave out some clones; in studies compared against another copy, an unresolved V gene accounts for under half, and the cause of the remainder is not known. D and trimming come from the DNA, and the V and J calls and clone size come from that table. Here the sample has 25,000 to 30,000 clones; approximately 90% occur a single time. Of the sample, about 0.54% is held by the ten largest clones.

The twin pairs came from the European Cystic Fibrosis Twin and Sibling Study Cohort, which recruited patients from over a hundred CF clinics across 14 European countries. Zygosity and CFTR genotype were confirmed in-house, and zygosity was tested by multiplex PCR of nine short tandem repeat loci. Peripheral blood was sampled from each twin, and clinical parameters were recorded on the day of blood sampling. Phenol/chloroform extraction was used to isolate genomic DNA from peripheral blood cells, and the DNA was then kept in TE buffer at 4 degrees C. Comments on this clone: Its antigen remains undetermined. No clone much larger than this one lies a single base away; base qualities are absent.

The CDR1 and CDR2 encoded by the germline V gene (reference sequence) are LNHDA and SQIVND. The CDR3 goes from the cysteine to the phenylalanine over 18 residues. The CDR3 DNA has 54 bases and is translated from base 1. Trimmed from V: 0 bases; trimmed from J: 6 bases; junction bases lacking a gene match: 13. This clonotype was sampled from a girl aged 2 to 10 with cystic fibrosis. The sample comprised blood. The chain couples TRBV19 to TRBJ2-7; 11 of the junction bases match TRBD1. The CDR3 is CASSIEVPSGTGGREQYF. The DNA reads as follows: TGTGCCAGTAGTATAGAAGTCCCGTCCGGGACAGGGGGTCGCGAGCAGTACTTC.